Given below is one T cell receptor (beta chain) in context. Its antigen is currently unknown. These data originate in a study of cytomegalovirus exposure and HLA in healthy donors. Across the whole study: In a later analysis, it was reported that the 90 to 150 validation repertoires had been produced on the same platform as the 550 to 700 repertoires belonging to the first cohort. Study-level points and caveats: In vitro data verified a few CMV-associated chains as specific for CMV antigens. The classifier reportedly diagnosed cytomegalovirus status with high sensitivity and specificity. Researchers counted 164 TCR beta chains as cytomegalovirus-associated.

Clones were read by immunoSEQ multiplex PCR, and TCRdb kept only the in-frame ones, dropping some. The repertoire holds 200,000 to 250,000 clones, with over 80% as singletons. V was clipped by 0 bases and J by 6 bases, with 18 bases between them. Germline V lookup: CDR1 MNHEY, CDR2 SMNVEV (reference sequence). The CDR3 consists of 17 residues. The sequence was collected from a woman under 40 in good health and CMV-seropositive. Sequenced input: PBMCs. The J gene is TRBJ2-1, the V gene TRBV27; D gene uncertain. The CDR3 DNA reads as TGTGCCAGCAGTTTATCCTTAACTTACCTCTATGTCAATGAGCAGTTCTTC. Translating gives CASSLSLTYLYVNEQFF.